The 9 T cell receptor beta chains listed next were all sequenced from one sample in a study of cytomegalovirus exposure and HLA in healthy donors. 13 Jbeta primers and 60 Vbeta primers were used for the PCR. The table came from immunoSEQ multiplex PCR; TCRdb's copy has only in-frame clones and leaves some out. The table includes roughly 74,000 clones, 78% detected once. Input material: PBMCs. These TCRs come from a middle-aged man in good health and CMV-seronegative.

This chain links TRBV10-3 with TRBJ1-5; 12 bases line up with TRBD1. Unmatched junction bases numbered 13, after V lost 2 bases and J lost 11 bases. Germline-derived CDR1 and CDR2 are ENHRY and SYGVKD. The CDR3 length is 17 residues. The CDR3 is CAISEGAGTGGGEAQHF. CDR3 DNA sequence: TGTGCCATCAGTGAGGGAGCCGGGACAGGGGGCGGTGAGGCCCAGCATTTT.

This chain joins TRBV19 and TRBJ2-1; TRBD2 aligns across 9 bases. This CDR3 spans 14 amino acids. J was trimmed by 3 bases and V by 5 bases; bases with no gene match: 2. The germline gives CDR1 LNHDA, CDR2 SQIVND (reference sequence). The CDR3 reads CASSVTSGYNEQFF. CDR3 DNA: TGTGCCAGTAGTGTGACTAGCGGCTACAATGAGCAGTTCTTC.

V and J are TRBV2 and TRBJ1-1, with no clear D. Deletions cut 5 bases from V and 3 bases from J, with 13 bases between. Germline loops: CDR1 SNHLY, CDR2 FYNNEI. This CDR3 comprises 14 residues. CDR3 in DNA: TGTGCCAGCAGTACCGGGCTCGGGGACACTGAAGCTTTCTTT. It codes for CASSTGLGDTEAFF.

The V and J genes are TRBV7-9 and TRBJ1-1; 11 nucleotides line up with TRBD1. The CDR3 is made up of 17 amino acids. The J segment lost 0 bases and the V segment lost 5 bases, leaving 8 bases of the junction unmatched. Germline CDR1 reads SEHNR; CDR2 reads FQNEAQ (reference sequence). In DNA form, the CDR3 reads TGTGCCAGCAGCCGCATTGGGACAGGGGGAATGAACACTGAAGCTTTCTTT. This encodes CASSRIGTGGMNTEAFF.

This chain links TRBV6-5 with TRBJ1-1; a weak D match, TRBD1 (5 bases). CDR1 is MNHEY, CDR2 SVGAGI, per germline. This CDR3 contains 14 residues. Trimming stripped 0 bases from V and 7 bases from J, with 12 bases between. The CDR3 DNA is TGTGCCAGCAGTTACTCAGGGGCCTTTTTTGAAGCTTTCTTT. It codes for CASSYSGAFFEAFF.

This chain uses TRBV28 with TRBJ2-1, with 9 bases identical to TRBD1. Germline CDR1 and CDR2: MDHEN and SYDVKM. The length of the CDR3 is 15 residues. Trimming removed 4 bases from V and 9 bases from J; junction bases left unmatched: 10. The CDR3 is CASSSPHTGGGEQFF. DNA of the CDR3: TGTGCCAGCAGTTCCCCTCACACAGGGGGCGGTGAGCAGTTCTTC.

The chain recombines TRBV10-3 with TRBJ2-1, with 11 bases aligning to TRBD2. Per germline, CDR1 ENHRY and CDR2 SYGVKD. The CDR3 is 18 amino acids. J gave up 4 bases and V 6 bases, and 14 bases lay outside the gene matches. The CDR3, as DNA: TGTGCCATCAGGGCAAAGCCCACTCTAGCGGGAGGTTACAATGAGCAGTTCTTC. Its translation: CAIRAKPTLAGGYNEQFF.

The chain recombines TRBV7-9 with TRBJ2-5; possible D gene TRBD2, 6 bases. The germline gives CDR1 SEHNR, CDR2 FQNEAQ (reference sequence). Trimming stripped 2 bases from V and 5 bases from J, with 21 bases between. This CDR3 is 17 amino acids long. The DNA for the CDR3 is TGTGCCAGCAGCTTAAATAGGCGCCTGACTAGTGGTGAGACCCAGTACTTC. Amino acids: CASSLNRRLTSGETQYF.

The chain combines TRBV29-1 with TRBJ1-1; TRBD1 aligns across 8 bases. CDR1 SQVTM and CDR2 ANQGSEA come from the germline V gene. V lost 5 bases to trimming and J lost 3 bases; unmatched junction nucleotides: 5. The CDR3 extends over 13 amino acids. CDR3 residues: CSVFIQGDTEAFF. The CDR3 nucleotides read TGCAGCGTTTTTATACAGGGGGACACTGAAGCTTTCTTT. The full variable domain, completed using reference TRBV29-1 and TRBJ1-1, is SAVISQKPSRDICQRGTSLTIQCQVDSQVTMMFWYRQQPGQSLTLIATANQGSEATYESGFVIDKFPISRPNLTFSTLTVSNMSPEDSSIYLCSVFIQGDTEAFFGQGTRLTVV.